One and the same sample provided the 15 T cell receptor beta chains below, sequenced in a study of post-analysis software for immune sequencing data. Incorporated into the TCR beta cDNA libraries were unique molecular identifiers, which served to reduce PCR and sequencing biases. TCRdb passed the PCR reads through MiXCR, listing each CDR3 protein once. This sample yields 650,000 to 850,000 distinct CDR3 sequences, of which about 43% are seen a single time; roughly 5.2% belongs to the top ten. Regarding the study as a whole: A handful of TRBV segments were significantly more frequent in patients than in controls. TRBV5-6, TRBV5-1 and TRBV20-1 were among these segments.

Their recognized antigens are unknown. What was sequenced was blood. These receptors were taken from a girl aged 10 to 17 with multiple sclerosis.

This clonotype was observed once. The rearrangement links TRBV7-9 to TRBJ2-3; tentatively, D is TRBD1 (5 bases). The V and J ends lost 5 bases and 2 bases respectively, with 14 bases between them. The CDR3 loop spans 15 amino acids. CDR1 is SEHNR and CDR2 is FQNEAQ in the germline V gene (reference sequence). The CDR3 loop reads CASSPRTQPTDTQYF. The CDR3 bases are TGTGCCAGCAGCCCAAGGACACAACCCACAGATACGCAGTATTTT.

This clonotype has only a few counts. The J gene is TRBJ2-1, the V gene TRBV12-3 or TRBV12-4; D remains unclear. The CDR3 totals 14 residues. V was clipped by 6 bases and J by 2 bases, with 11 bases between them. DNA for the CDR3: TGTGCCAGCAGCCCCATTCCCCCCTACAATGAGCAGTTCTTC. Translation gives CASSPIPPYNEQFF.

This sequence joins TRBV9 and TRBJ2-1, with TRBD2 matching 11 bases. The CDR3 extends over 16 amino acids. J gave up 4 bases and V 3 bases, and 6 bases lay outside the gene matches. CDR1 and CDR2 (germline): SGDLS, YYNGEE. CDR3 sequence: CASSGGLAASYNEQFF. In nucleotides, the CDR3 is TGTGCCAGCAGCGGGGGACTAGCGGCCTCTTACAATGAGCAGTTCTTC.

J is TRBJ1-5 and V is TRBV6-5; 7 bases fit TRBD1. The V segment lost 2 bases and the J segment 5 bases; nucleotides outside the gene matches: 0. The germline CDR1 and CDR2 sequences are MNHEY and SVGAGI. The length of the CDR3 is 13 residues. The CDR3 loop reads CASSYTGDQPQHF. In DNA form, the CDR3 reads TGTGCCAGCAGTTACACAGGGGATCAGCCCCAGCATTTT.

J is TRBJ2-3 and V is TRBV7-3; 7 bases align to TRBD1. Losses at the gene ends were 1 base for V and 3 bases for J; bases not matched to a gene: 4. The germline V gene encodes CDR1 SGHTA and CDR2 FQGTGA. The CDR3 runs 15 residues. CDR3: CASSLKTGETDTQYF. CDR3 coding DNA: TGTGCCAGCAGCTTAAAAACAGGGGAGACAGATACGCAGTATTTT.

The chain has TRBV7-8 and TRBJ2-7, with a weak D call TRBD1 (5 bases). The CDR3 has 13 residues. The V end lost 1 base, the J end lost 10 bases, and 14 bases lay between the germline ends. Germline V gene sequence: CDR1 SGHVS, CDR2 FQNEAQ. The CDR3 spells CASSLGLTETQYF. The CDR3 nucleotides read TGTGCCAGCAGCTTAGGGCTGACAGAGACTCAGTACTTC.

This clonotype came up a few times. This rearrangement joins TRBV7-9 to TRBJ1-2; D remains ambiguous. Trimming left V 0 bases short and J 4 bases short, with 12 bases between. The CDR3 has 15 residues. Germline V gene sequence: CDR1 SEHNR, CDR2 FQNEAQ (reference sequence). The CDR3 DNA sequence: TGTGCCAGCAGCTTAGCCCGTCAGGCAAGCTATGGCTACACCTTC. The encoded protein is CASSLARQASYGYTF.

This sequence joins TRBV6-5 and TRBJ2-3; TRBD2 matches at 9 bases. The CDR3 spans 15 residues. Germline CDR1 and CDR2: MNHEY and SVGAGI. With V trimmed by 2 bases and J by 4 bases, 4 bases remained unmatched. The CDR3 spells CASSYAGGVPDTQYF. The CDR3 nucleotides read TGTGCCAGCAGTTACGCGGGAGGGGTCCCAGATACGCAGTATTTT.

This clonotype appeared a single time. The rearrangement uses TRBV7-9 and TRBJ2-1; tentatively, D is TRBD2 (6 bases). Germline CDR1 SEHNR, CDR2 FQNEAQ (reference sequence). Trimming pared 5 bases from V and 1 base from J, leaving 12 bases between. The CDR3 extends over 15 amino acids. CDR3 coding DNA: TGTGCCAGCAGCGCGGAGGGACTTTCCTACAATGAGCAGTTCTTC. Protein: CASSAEGLSYNEQFF.

The chain employs TRBV28 and TRBJ1-1, with D possibly matching TRBD1 (5 bases). Per the germline V gene, CDR1 is MDHEN and CDR2 is SYDVKM. This CDR3 is 15 amino acids long. The ends were cut back, 7 bases at V and 3 bases at J, with 18 bases in the middle. Written as DNA, the CDR3 is TGTGCCAGCACCACTCGCTGGCAGGGAGACACTGAAGCTTTCTTT. Translation: CASTTRWQGDTEAFF.

The chain uses TRBV7-3 and TRBJ2-5, with 8 bases lining up with TRBD2. Trimming cost V 7 bases and J 13 bases; bases outside gene matches: 11. There are 12 residues in the CDR3. Germline CDR1 SGHTA, CDR2 FQGTGA. CDR3 amino acids: CASTEREMRGYF. CDR3 nucleotides: TGTGCCAGCACCGAGCGGGAGATGCGTGGGTACTTC. Using reference TRBV7-3 and TRBJ2-5 for the parts outside the CDR3, the full variable domain is GAGVSQTPSNKVTEKGKYVELRCDPISGHTALYWYRQSLGQGPEFLIYFQGTGAADDSGLPNDRFFAVRPEGSVSTLKIQRTERGDSAVYLCASTEREMRGYFGPGTRLLVL.

This clonotype came up many times. The J gene is TRBJ2-1, the V gene TRBV29-1; 8 bases are a match to TRBD1. CDR3 length: 13 residues. V was pared by 3 bases and J by 6 bases, with 4 bases of the junction left unmatched. The V gene's germline CDR1 is SQVTM and CDR2 ANQGSEA. The CDR3, as DNA: TGCAGCGTTGACGTTCAGGGGGCCAATGAGCAGTTCTTC. It specifies CSVDVQGANEQFF.

This clonotype has only a few counts. The chain uses TRBV11-2 and TRBJ1-5; TRBD1 might be the D (6 bases). Germline V gene sequence: CDR1 SGHAT, CDR2 FQNNGV. This CDR3 region has 13 residues. V was pared by 9 bases and J by 7 bases, with 16 bases between. The CDR3 DNA sequence: TGTGCCAGTAGCAAATCACAGGGCCAGCCCCAGCATTTT. This gives the protein CASSKSQGQPQHF.

The chain uses TRBV19 and TRBJ2-5; 8 nucleotides agree with TRBD1. V gave up 5 bases and J gave up 5 bases; unmatched junction bases: 7. The CDR3 spans 14 residues. The germline V gene encodes CDR1 LNHDA and CDR2 SQIVND (reference sequence). The CDR3 DNA follows: TGTGCCAGTAGTCTGACAGGGGCCAGGGAGACCCAGTACTTC. Protein sequence: CASSLTGARETQYF.

Here the CDR3 DNA reads TGTGCCAGCAGCTTGGGAGCGGGAGAAATCGTGGAGACCCAGTACTTC. The encoded protein is CASSLGAGEIVETQYF. The chain recombines TRBV7-9 with TRBJ2-5; 8 nucleotides match TRBD2. After removal of 3 bases from V and 5 bases from J, the junction contained 11 bases not matched to a gene. The CDR3 sequence is 16 residues long. CDR1 and CDR2 (germline): SEHNR, FQNEAQ (reference sequence).